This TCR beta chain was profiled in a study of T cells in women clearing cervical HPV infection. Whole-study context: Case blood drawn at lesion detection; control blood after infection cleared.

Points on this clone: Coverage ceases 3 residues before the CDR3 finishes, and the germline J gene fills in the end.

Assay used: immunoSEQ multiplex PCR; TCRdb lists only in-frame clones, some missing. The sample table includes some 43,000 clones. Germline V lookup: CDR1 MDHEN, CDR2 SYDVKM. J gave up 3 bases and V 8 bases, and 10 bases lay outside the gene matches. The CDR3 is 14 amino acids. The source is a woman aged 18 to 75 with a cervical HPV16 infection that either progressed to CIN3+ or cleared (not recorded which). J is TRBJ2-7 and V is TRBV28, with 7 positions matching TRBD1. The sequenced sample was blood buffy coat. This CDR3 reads CASLKQGWVYEQYF. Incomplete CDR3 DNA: TGTGCCAGCCTCAAACAGGGGTGGGTCTACGAG.